The table lists the clone carrying this T cell receptor (beta chain) with a few counts. Original data processing: The assay estimated nucleated cells by amplifying reference gene primers. Clones were sequenced by immunoSEQ multiplex PCR, and TCRdb holds only the in-frame ones, with some missing. V, J and clone size were drawn from that table, and D and trimming were deduced from the DNA. The repertoire holds 240,000 or so clones, with about 85% as singletons. The CDR3 is 14 residues long. Trimming took off 10 bases at V and 2 bases at J, with 15 bases between the two ends. Germline lookup yields CDR1 SNHLY and CDR2 FYNNEI. This sample was taken from a study of blood T cell repertoires in COVID-19. Study summary: The United States, Italy and Spain were the sources of the acute and convalescent COVID-19 samples. The cDNA or gDNA used as material had been derived from T cells, B-cell-depleted T cells, or PBMCs.

Sequenced: peripheral blood. The receptor was derived from a man aged 25 to 40 who had recovered from COVID-19. The chain is built from TRBV2 and TRBJ1-5; possibly TRBD1 for D (5 bases). The CDR3 region is CATDGQGGNQPQHF. CDR3 DNA: TGTGCCACCGATGGGCAGGGTGGCAATCAGCCCCAGCATTTT.